In its sample, the clone carrying this TCR beta chain was seen a few times. Its cognate antigen is unknown. This entry is derived from a study of memory CD4+ T cells and cytomegalovirus serostatus. Study findings and constraints: CD4+ memory repertoires contained about two fifths of the roughly 150 reported CMV TCRbeta sequences.

Trimming left V 4 bases short and J 8 bases short, with 14 bases between. Per germline, CDR1 MDHEN and CDR2 SYDVKM. The CDR3 runs 13 residues. Single viable CD3+CD4+CD8-CD45RO+ cells were sorted as the memory CD4+ T cells. Repertoires were generated with immunoSEQ multiplex PCR, while TCRdb's copy carries only in-frame clones and drops some. The table shows about 82,000 clones, with around 80% occurring only once. This rearrangement joins TRBV28 to TRBJ1-2, with D unclear. The clonotype was recovered from an adult in good health and CMV-seronegative. Sequenced material: memory CD4+ T cells from blood. The chain's CDR3 is CASSSRDLGGYTF. CDR3 DNA sequence: TGTGCCAGCAGTTCCCGAGACCTCGGGGGCTACACCTTC.